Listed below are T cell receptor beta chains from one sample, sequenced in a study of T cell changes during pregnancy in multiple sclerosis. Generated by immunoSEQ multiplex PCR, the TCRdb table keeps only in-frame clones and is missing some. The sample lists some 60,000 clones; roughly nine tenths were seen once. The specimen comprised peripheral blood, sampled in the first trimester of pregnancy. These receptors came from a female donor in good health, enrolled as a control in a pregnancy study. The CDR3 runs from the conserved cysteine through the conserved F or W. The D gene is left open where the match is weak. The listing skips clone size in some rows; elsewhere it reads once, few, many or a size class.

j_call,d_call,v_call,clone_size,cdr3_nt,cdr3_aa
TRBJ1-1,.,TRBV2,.,TGTGCCAGCACAACAAACACTGAAGCTTTCTTT,CASTTNTEAFF
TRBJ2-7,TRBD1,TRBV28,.,TGTGCCAGCAGTCCACACCCGGGACAGGGGGCATTGCAGTACTTC,CASSPHPGQGALQYF
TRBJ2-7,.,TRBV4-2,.,TGTGCCAGCAGCCAAGCGATAGGACAGCAATCCTACGAGCAGTACTTC,CASSQAIGQQSYEQYF
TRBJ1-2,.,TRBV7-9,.,TGTGCCAGCAGTCCCCTGCAGGACTATGGCTACACCTTC,CASSPLQDYGYTF
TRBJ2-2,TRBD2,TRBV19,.,TGTGCCAGTAGTATCACCTCCGGACTAGCGGCTTTAGGCGGGGAGCTGTTTTTT,CASSITSGLAALGGELFF
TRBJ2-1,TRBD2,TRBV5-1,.,TGCGCCAGCAGAAGAACGCGGGAGAGGGGGCAGTTCTTC,CASRRTRERGQFF
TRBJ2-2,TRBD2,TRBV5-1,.,TGCGCCAGCAGCTTGGTTGCGGGAGCGGTCGGGGAGCTGTTTTTT,CASSLVAGAVGELFF
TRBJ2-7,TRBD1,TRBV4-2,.,TGTGCCAGCAGCCCAATACCGGGACAGGGATTTAGTGGTGCGGACGAGCAGTACTTC,CASSPIPGQGFSGADEQYF
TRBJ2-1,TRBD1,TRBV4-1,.,TGCGCCAGCAGCCAAGACCCCAACGGACAGGGGTCCTACAATGAGCAGTTCTTC,CASSQDPNGQGSYNEQFF
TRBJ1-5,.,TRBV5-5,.,TGTGCCAGCAGCATTCGTTGGGCCAGCAATCAGCCCCAGCATTTT,CASSIRWASNQPQHF
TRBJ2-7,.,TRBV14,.,TGTGCCAGCAGCCATTTGAGCTACGAGCAGTACTTC,CASSHLSYEQYF
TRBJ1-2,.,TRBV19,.,TGTGCCAGTACCCCTCGGGGGGCCTACCCCTATGGCTACACCTTC,CASTPRGAYPYGYTF
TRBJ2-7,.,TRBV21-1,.,TGTGCCAGCAGCAAAGCTTTAATTCCTAGCGGAAATAGTTTCTACGAGCAGTACTTC,CASSKALIPSGNSFYEQYF
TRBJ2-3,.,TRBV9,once,TGTGCCAGCAGCGTAGGCTTGCGGGGTCAGGGAGCAGATACGCAGTATTTT,CASSVGLRGQGADTQYF
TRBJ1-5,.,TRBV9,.,TGTGCCAGCAGCGTAGGCGGGGGCATGGGTCAGCCCCAGCATTTT,CASSVGGGMGQPQHF
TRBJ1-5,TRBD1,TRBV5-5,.,TGTGCCAGCAGCTGGGACAGGGGGGCCGTTCAGCCCCAGCATTTT,CASSWDRGAVQPQHF
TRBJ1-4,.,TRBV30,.,TGTGCCTGGAGTGTACGGCTAAGAGGTGAAAAACTGTTTTTT,CAWSVRLRGEKLFF
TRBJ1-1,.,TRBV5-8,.,TGTGCCAGCAGCTTGCAGGGAACTGAAGCTTTCTTT,CASSLQGTEAFF
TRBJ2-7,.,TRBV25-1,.,TGTGCCAGCAGTGAAATCACAGGGTGGTGGTCCTACGAGCAGTACTTC,CASSEITGWWSYEQYF
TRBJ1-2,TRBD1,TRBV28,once,TGTGCCAGCAGTCCCTGGACAGGGGGCTGGTATGGCTACACCTTC,CASSPWTGGWYGYTF
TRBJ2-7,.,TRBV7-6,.,TGTGCCAGCAGCCTGGCTCGTGGCGAGCAGTACTTC,CASSLARGEQYF
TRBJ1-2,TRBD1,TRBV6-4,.,TGTGCCAGCAGTGTTACAGGGGCGGGGAACTATGGCTACACCTTC,CASSVTGAGNYGYTF
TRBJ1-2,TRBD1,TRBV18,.,TGTGCCAGCTCTGATTCCCCGGGACAGGGAAACGGCTACACCTTC,CASSDSPGQGNGYTF
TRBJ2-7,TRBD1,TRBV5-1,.,TGCGCCAGCAGTATCGGGACAGGGGGCGCGGGGGAGCAGTACTTC,CASSIGTGGAGEQYF
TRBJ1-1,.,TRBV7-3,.,TGTGCCAGCTCGGAGGATGGTGGCACTGAAGCTTTCTTT,CASSEDGGTEAFF
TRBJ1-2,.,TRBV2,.,TGTGCCAGCAGTGAAGGGGCAGGGGCGGACTATGGCTACACCTTC,CASSEGAGADYGYTF
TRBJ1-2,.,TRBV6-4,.,TGTGCCAGCAGCGCGGACAGCTATGGCTACACCTTC,CASSADSYGYTF
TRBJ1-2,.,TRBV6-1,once,TGTGCCAGCAGTGAACAGGGATATAACTATGGCTACACCTTC,CASSEQGYNYGYTF
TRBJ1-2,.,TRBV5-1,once,TGCGCCAGCAGCTTTGACGACAGAAGCTGGGCTGGCTACACCTTC,CASSFDDRSWAGYTF
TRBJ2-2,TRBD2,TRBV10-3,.,TGTGCCATCAGTGAGAGGCTAGCGGGGGGGAACACCGGGGAGCTGTTTTTT,CAISERLAGGNTGELFF
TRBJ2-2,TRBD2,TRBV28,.,TGTGCCAGCAGTTATCCCGGACTAGCGGGAACGATTACGAACACCGGGGAGCTGTTTTTT,CASSYPGLAGTITNTGELFF
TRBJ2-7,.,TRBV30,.,TGTGCCTGGAGTGTACATGATCAGGGGCAGTACTTC,CAWSVHDQGQYF
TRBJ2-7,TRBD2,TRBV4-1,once,TGCGCCAGCAGTCCCGGGGGGGGCCAAGGATACTACGAGCAGTACTTC,CASSPGGGQGYYEQYF
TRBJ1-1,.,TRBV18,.,TGTGCCAGCTCACCATCGGGACAAAGGAACACTGAAGCTTTCTTT,CASSPSGQRNTEAFF
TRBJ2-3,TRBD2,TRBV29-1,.,TGCAGCGTTGTGGGAGCGGGGGCCAACACAGATACGCAGTATTTT,CSVVGAGANTDTQYF
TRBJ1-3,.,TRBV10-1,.,TGCGCCAGCAGTGGGTTGGGGGCCCGCTACTCTGGAAACACCATATATTTT,CASSGLGARYSGNTIYF
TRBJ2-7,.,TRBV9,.,TGTGCCAGCAGCGTAGGAGGGGGTCCCGGAAAGTACTTC,CASSVGGGPGKYF
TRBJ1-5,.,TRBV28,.,TGTGCCAGCACCTTTACTAAGAACTGGTATAGCAATCAGCCCCAGCATTTT,CASTFTKNWYSNQPQHF
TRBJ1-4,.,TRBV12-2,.,TGTGCAAGTCGCTTCTCTCCTTCCTGGCAACAACTCAGAGGTAATGAAAAACTGTTTTTT,CASRFSPSWQQLRGNEKLFF
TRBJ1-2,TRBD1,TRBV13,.,TGTGCCAGCAGCTTCCACGGGACAGCGCCAACTAACTATGGCTACACCTTC,CASSFHGTAPTNYGYTF
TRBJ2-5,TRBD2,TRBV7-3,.,TGTGCCAGCAGGGCGGCTAGCGGGGGGGCCAGAGGTGGGGAGACCCAGTACTTC,CASRAASGGARGGETQYF